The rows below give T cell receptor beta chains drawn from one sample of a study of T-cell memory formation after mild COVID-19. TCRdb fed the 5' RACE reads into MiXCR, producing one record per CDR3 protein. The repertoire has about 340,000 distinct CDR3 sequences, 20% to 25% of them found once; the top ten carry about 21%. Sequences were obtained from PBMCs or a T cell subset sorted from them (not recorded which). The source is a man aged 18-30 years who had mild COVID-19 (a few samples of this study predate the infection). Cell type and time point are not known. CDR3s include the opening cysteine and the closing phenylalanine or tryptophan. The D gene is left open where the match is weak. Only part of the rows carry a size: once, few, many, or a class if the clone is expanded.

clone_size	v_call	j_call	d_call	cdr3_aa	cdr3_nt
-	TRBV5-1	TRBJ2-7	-	CASSSTTGTLTYEQYF	TGCGCCAGCAGCTCAACTACCGGGACCCTTACCTACGAGCAGTACTTC
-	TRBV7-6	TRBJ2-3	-	CASSHGLVSTDTQYF	TGTGCCAGCAGCCATGGGTTGGTCTCCACAGATACGCAGTATTTT
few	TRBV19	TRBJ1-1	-	CASSGGRRTNTEAFF	TGTGCCAGTAGTGGGGGACGTAGGACTAACACTGAAGCTTTCTTT
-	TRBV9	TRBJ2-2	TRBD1	CASSAGQGATGELFF	TGTGCCAGCAGCGCCGGACAGGGGGCGACCGGGGAGCTGTTTTTT
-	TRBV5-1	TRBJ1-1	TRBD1	CASSPWTGRGTEAFF	TGCGCCAGCAGCCCGTGGACAGGCCGCGGCACTGAAGCTTTCTTT
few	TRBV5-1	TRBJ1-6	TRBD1	CASRLQGDRSPLHF	TGCGCCAGCAGATTACAGGGGGACCGCTCACCCCTCCACTTT
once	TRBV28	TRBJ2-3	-	CASSLSPAATDTQYF	TGTGCCAGCAGTTTATCCCCAGCGGCCACAGATACGCAGTATTTT
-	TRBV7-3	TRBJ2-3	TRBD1	CASSSGQASTDTQYF	TGTGCCAGCAGCTCCGGACAGGCTAGCACAGATACGCAGTATTTT
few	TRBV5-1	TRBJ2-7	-	CASSLDSGTAYEQYF	TGCGCCAGCAGCTTGGATTCAGGGACCGCCTACGAGCAGTACTTC
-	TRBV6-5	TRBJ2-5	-	CASSPPGIVETQYF	TGTGCCAGCAGTCCCCCAGGGATCGTAGAGACCCAGTACTTC
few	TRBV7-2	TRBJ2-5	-	CASSFWLEARAYQETQYF	TGTGCCAGCAGCTTTTGGTTGGAGGCCAGGGCCTACCAAGAGACCCAGTACTTC
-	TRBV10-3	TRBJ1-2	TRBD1	CAIRGQGTNYGYTF	TGTGCCATCAGGGGACAGGGGACCAACTATGGCTACACCTTC
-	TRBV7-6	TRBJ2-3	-	CASSLDGGPDTQYF	TGTGCCAGCAGCTTAGATGGGGGCCCAGATACGCAGTATTTT
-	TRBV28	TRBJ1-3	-	CASSSGGASGNTIYF	TGTGCCAGCAGCTCTGGGGGGGCCTCTGGAAACACCATATATTTT
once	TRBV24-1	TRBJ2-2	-	CATSGPPRAGGDTGELFF	TGTGCCACCAGTGGACCCCCCCGGGCAGGGGGGGATACCGGGGAGCTGTTTTTT
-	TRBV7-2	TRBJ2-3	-	CASSLGRGLSDTQYF	TGTGCCAGCAGCTTAGGGCGGGGGCTCTCCGATACGCAGTATTTT
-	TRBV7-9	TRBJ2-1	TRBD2	CASSLTSGDNEQFF	TGTGCCAGCAGCCTGACTAGCGGGGACAATGAGCAGTTCTTC
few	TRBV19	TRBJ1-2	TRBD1	CASKTTGPYGYTF	TGTGCCAGTAAAACGACAGGGCCTTATGGCTACACCTTC
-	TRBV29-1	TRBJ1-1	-	CSVWSSGIGVSHSFF	TGCAGCGTTTGGTCCTCGGGGATCGGGGTCAGTCATTCTTTCTTT
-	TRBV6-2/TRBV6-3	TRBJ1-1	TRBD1	CASTTGKNTEAFF	TGTGCCAGCACGACAGGGAAGAACACTGAAGCTTTCTTT
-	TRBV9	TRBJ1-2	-	CAISVGRYGYTF	TGTGCCATCAGCGTAGGCCGCTATGGCTACACCTTC
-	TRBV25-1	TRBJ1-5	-	CASRAGSHQPQHF	TGTGCCAGCAGGGCGGGTAGTCATCAGCCCCAGCATTTT
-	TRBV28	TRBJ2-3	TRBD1	CASSGQGITDTQYF	TGTGCCAGCAGCGGACAGGGGATCACAGATACGCAGTATTTT
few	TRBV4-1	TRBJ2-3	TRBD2	CASSPEGGGLNTDTQYF	TGCGCCAGCAGCCCCGAAGGCGGGGGGCTCAACACAGATACGCAGTATTTT
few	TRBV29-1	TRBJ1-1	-	CSVRGAFGTEAFF	TGCAGCGTACGGGGGGCATTCGGCACTGAAGCTTTCTTT
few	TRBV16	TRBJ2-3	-	CASTPRDRSTDTQYF	TGTGCCAGCACACCAAGGGACCGAAGCACAGATACGCAGTATTTT
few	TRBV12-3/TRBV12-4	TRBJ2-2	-	CASSLYGGELFF	TGTGCCAGCAGTTTATACGGCGGGGAGCTGTTTTTT
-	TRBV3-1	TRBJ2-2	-	CASSQDAGPGELFF	TGTGCCAGCAGCCAAGATGCGGGGCCCGGGGAGCTGTTTTTT
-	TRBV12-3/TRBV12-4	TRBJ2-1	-	CASRRDGGHEQFF	TGTGCCAGCAGGAGGGATGGGGGCCATGAGCAGTTCTTC
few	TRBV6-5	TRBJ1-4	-	CASSYGLMGSEKLFF	TGTGCCAGCAGTTATGGACTGATGGGGAGTGAAAAACTGTTTTTT
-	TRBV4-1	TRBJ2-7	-	CASSQGPELGEQYF	TGCGCCAGCAGCCAAGGACCGGAGCTGGGCGAGCAGTACTTC
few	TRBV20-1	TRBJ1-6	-	CSAVGSGESSYNSPLHF	TGCAGTGCTGTAGGAAGTGGGGAGAGCTCCTATAATTCACCCCTCCACTTT
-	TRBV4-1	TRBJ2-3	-	CASSPTGDHFIADTQYF	TGCGCCAGCAGCCCGACAGGAGATCACTTTATAGCAGATACGCAGTATTTT
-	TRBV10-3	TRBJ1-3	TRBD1	CAISTIPTQTGKSGNTIYF	TGTGCCATCAGCACCATCCCAACCCAGACAGGGAAATCAGGAAACACCATATATTTT
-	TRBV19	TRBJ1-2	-	CASYGGESYGYTF	TGTGCCAGTTATGGGGGCGAGAGCTATGGCTACACCTTC
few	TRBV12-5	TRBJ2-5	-	CASGFNPPQLQETQYF	TGTGCTAGTGGTTTTAATCCTCCACAGCTTCAAGAGACCCAGTACTTC
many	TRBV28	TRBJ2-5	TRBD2	CASSPRGGETQYF	TGTGCCAGCAGTCCTCGGGGGGGAGAGACCCAGTACTTC
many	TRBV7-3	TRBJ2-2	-	CASSLNGYTGELFF	TGTGCCAGCAGCTTAAACGGCTACACCGGGGAGCTGTTTTTT